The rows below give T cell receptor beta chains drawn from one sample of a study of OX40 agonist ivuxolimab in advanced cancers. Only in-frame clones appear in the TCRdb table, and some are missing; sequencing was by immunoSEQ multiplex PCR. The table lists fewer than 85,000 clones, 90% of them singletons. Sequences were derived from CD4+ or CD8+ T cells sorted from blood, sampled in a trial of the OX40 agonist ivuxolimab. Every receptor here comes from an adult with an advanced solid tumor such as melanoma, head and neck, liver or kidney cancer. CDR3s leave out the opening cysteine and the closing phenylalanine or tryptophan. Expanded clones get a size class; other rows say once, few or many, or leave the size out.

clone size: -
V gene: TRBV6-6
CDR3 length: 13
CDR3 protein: ASSWTSGYTGELF

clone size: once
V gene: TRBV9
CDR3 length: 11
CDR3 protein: ASSVAANTEAF

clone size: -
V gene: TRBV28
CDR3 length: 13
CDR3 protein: ASTPPLAADYEQY

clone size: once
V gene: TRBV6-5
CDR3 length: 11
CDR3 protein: ASTRLDLGEQF

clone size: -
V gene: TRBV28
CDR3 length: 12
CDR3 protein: ASRRAGGTDTQY

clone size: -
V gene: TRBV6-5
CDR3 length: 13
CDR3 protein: ASRSAGTGGEKLF

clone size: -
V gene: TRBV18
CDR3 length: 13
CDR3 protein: ASSPYTGSYNEQF

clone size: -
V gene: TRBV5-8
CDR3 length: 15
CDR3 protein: ASSRTSGSLRAGELF

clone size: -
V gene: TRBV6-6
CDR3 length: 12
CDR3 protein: ASSYSGRRNEQF

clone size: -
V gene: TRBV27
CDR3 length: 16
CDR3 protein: ASSLAGTSGMAHNEQF

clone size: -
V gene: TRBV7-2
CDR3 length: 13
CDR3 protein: ASSLGGHNSYEQY

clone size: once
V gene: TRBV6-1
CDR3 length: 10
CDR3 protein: ASSEYGGPQH

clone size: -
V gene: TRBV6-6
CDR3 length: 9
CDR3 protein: ASRVTGELF

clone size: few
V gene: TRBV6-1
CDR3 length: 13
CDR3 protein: ASSEILGSNEKLF

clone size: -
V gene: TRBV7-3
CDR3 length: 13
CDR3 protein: ASSSDRLNTGELF

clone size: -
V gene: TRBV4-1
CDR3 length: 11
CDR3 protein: ASGQRGGNTIY

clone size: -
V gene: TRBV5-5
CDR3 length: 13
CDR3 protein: ASSLISAAADTQY

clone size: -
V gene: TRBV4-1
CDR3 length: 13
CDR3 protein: ASSQGLIPEETQY

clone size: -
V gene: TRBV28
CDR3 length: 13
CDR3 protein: ASSLEAVKGYEQY

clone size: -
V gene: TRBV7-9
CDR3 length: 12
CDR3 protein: ASSLGAAGETQY

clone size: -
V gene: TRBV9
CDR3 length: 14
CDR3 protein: ASSVVPDPSTDTQY

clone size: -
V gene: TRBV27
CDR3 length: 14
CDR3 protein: ASSYKGGGTSYEQY

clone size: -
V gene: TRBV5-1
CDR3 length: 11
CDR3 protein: ASSLGGWTEAF

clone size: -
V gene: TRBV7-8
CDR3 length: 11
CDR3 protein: ASSLGLQETQY

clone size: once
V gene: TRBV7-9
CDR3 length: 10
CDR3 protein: ASSYIEIGYT

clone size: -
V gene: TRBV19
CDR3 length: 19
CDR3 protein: ASSKSRQARIRLAGTGELF

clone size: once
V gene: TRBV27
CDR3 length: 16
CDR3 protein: ASSLAGWGPSSYNEQF

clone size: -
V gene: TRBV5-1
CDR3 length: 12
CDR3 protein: ASSALGGNQPQH

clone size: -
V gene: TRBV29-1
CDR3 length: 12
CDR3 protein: SVEEASRADTQY

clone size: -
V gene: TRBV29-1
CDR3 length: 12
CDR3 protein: SVEGGSSYNEQF

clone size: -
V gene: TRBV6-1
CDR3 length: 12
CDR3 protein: ASSPQVVEDTQY

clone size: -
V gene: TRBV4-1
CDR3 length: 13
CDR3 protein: ASSLGPDRGNTIY

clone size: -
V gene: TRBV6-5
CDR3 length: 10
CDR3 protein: ASRREDYEQY

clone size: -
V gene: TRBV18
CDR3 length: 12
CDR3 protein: ASSPSGLNTEAF

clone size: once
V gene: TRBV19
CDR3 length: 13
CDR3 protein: ASSIRTGASYEQY

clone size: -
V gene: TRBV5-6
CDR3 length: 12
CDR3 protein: ASSLGTSGSEQF

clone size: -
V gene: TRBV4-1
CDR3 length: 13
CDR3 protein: ASSHPSGGVEKLF

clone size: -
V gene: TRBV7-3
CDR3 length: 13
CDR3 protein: ASSLIGQGADEQF

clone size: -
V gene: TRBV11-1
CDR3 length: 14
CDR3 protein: ASRRSRGASSYEQY

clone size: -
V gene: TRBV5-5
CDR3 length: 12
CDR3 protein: ASSPPILGGTIY

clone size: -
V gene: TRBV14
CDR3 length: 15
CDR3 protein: ASSQDRLRQGYSTQY

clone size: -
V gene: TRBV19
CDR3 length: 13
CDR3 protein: ASSLNQGFSGTQY

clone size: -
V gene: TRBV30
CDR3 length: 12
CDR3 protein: AWSVGDPGGPQH

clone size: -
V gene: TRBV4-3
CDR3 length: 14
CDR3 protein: ASSQDPRAGANVLT

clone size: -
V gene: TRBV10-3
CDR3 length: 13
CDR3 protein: AISEAGTSSETQY

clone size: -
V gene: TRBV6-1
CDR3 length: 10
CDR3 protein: ASTKTNTEAF

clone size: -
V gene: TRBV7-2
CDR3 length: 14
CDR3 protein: ASSLGPGLANNEQF

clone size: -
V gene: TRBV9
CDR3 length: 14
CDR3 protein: ASRGMVTGKPYGYT

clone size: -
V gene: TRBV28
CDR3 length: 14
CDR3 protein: ASSSLGRPMNTEAF